The 30 T cell receptor beta chains given below trace back to one sample, sequenced in a study of blood T cell repertoires in COVID-19. Assay used: immunoSEQ multiplex PCR; TCRdb lists only in-frame clones, some missing. The sample consists of approximately 200,000 clones, 70% to 90% of them appearing once. Sequenced sample: PBMCs or T cells enriched from blood (not recorded which). The receptors here all came from a man aged 25 to 40 who had recovered from COVID-19.

The DNA of the CDR3 is TGTGCCATCAGTGAGGTGGGACAGACCAATTCACCCCTCCACTTT. Translating gives CAISEVGQTNSPLHF. J is TRBJ1-6 and V is TRBV10-3; 7 nucleotides agree with TRBD1. V shed 2 bases, J shed 7 bases, and the junction held 5 bases outside the gene matches. The CDR3 sequence is 15 residues long. CDR1 and CDR2 (germline): ENHRY, SYGVKD.

The chain recombines TRBV5-4 with TRBJ2-2, with D possibly being TRBD1 (5 bases). The CDR3 is 13 residues long. The germline gives CDR1 SGHNT, CDR2 YYREEE (reference sequence). Trimming pared 1 base from V and 5 bases from J, leaving 6 bases between. The CDR3 bases are TGTGCCAGCAGCTTGAGACAGACCGGGGAGCTGTTTTTT. Its protein product is CASSLRQTGELFF.

This clone turned up a few times. The CDR3 loop reads CASSLKPAGPNSPLHF. CDR3 in DNA: TGTGCCAGCAGCTTAAAGCCCGCAGGGCCTAATTCACCCCTCCACTTT. The gene calls are TRBV7-3 and TRBJ1-6; maybe TRBD1 (5 bases). The CDR3 runs to 16 residues. The germline V gene has CDR1 SGHTA and CDR2 FQGTGA. Trimming removed 1 base from V and 6 bases from J, with 13 bases in between.

The V and J genes are TRBV30 and TRBJ1-2; 9 nucleotides align to TRBD1. V lost 1 base and J lost 7; bases outside the gene matches: 1. This CDR3 has 12 amino acids. Germline lookup yields CDR1 GTSNPN and CDR2 SVGIG (reference sequence). Written as DNA, the CDR3 is TGTGCCTGGAGTGAACAGGGGGCTGGCTACACCTTC. Its translation: CAWSEQGAGYTF.

Only a few counts were recorded for this clone. This chain uses TRBV11-2 with TRBJ1-4; 7 nucleotides align to TRBD1. Unmatched junction bases numbered 6, after V lost 5 bases and J lost 3 bases. CDR3 length: 15 amino acids. The V gene's germline CDR1 is SGHAT and CDR2 FQNNGV. CDR3: CASSPWTGSNEKLFF. The CDR3 coding sequence is TGTGCCAGCAGCCCATGGACAGGATCTAATGAAAAACTGTTTTTT.

V usage is TRBV24-1 and J usage is TRBJ2-1; TRBD2 agrees at 12 bases. The CDR3 contains 14 residues. J lost 7 bases, V lost 7 bases, and 4 bases had no gene match. The V gene's germline CDR1 is KGHDR and CDR2 SFDVKD. The CDR3 reads CATRTSGSANEQFF. As DNA, the CDR3 is TGTGCCACCAGGACTAGCGGGAGTGCAAATGAGCAGTTCTTC.

This chain connects TRBV11-2 to TRBJ2-7; D remains ambiguous. Trimming shortened V by 1 base and J by 2 bases, and 9 bases separated the two germline ends. The CDR3 spans 14 residues. Looked up from germline, CDR1 is SGHAT and CDR2 is FQNNGV. CDR3 nucleotides: TGTGCCAGCAGCTTAGTCGTCAGTCCCTACGAGCAGTACTTC. This codes for CASSLVVSPYEQYF.

This chain uses TRBV15 with TRBJ1-5; TRBD1 matches at 8 bases. J was trimmed by 5 bases and V by 8 bases; bases with no gene match: 2. The germline V gene has CDR1 LNHNV and CDR2 YYDKDF (reference sequence). The CDR3 is made up of 12 amino acids. The CDR3 sequence is CATGQGDQPQHF. DNA of the CDR3: TGTGCCACCGGACAGGGCGATCAGCCCCAGCATTTT.

This clone was observed once. V is TRBV28 and J is TRBJ1-4; 10 bases align to TRBD1. Germline assignment: CDR1 MDHEN and CDR2 SYDVKM. V gave up 5 bases and J gave up 5 bases; unmatched junction bases: 5. The CDR3 totals 15 residues. DNA for the CDR3: TGTGCCAGCAGTCTAAGGGGACAGGGGAATGAAAAACTGTTTTTT. Protein: CASSLRGQGNEKLFF.

The chain has TRBV12-3 or TRBV12-4 and TRBJ1-2; TRBD1 matches at 7 bases. CDR3 length: 12 residues. V trimming: 3 bases; J trimming: 8 bases; junction bases outside the gene matches: 3. The CDR3 DNA sequence: TGTGCCAGCAGTTTCAACAGGGGCGGCTACACCTTC. Its translation is CASSFNRGGYTF.

The J gene is TRBJ1-5, the V gene TRBV4-2; no clear D gene. V was shortened by 1 base and J by 2 bases, with 3 bases between the two germline ends. The CDR3 extends over 13 amino acids. Germline CDR1 and CDR2: LGHNA and YNFKEQ. The CDR3: CASSQAGNQPQHF. DNA for the CDR3: TGTGCCAGCAGCCAAGCGGGCAATCAGCCCCAGCATTTT.

The rearrangement joins TRBV18 to TRBJ2-7; 9 bases agree with TRBD1. The germline V gene has CDR1 KGHSH and CDR2 LQKENI. Germline trimming cut 3 bases from V and 6 bases from J; bases unmatched to any gene: 6. This CDR3 region has 14 residues. The CDR3 region has the DNA TGTGCCAGCTCACCTACCGGGACAGGGAGCGAGCAGTACTTC. Its translation is CASSPTGTGSEQYF.

The CDR3: CASSEVPGADSPLHF. For the CDR3, the DNA is TGTGCCAGCAGTGAAGTTCCAGGGGCTGATTCACCCCTCCACTTT. V and J are TRBV25-1 and TRBJ1-6, with TRBD1 as a possible D gene (6 bases). The germline V gene has CDR1 MGHDK and CDR2 SYGVNS. The CDR3 contains 15 residues. Trimming left V 2 bases short and J 8 bases short, with 13 bases between.

This chain uses TRBV4-1 with TRBJ2-2; 8 bases align to TRBD1. Germline trimming cut 2 bases from V and 7 bases from J; bases unmatched to any gene: 3. The germline gives CDR1 MGHRA, CDR2 YSYEKL. The CDR3 totals 14 residues. As DNA, the CDR3 is TGCGCCAGCAGCCAAAGACAGGGGTACGGGGAGCTGTTTTTT. This codes for CASSQRQGYGELFF.

The chain couples TRBV7-2 to TRBJ1-2; D is perhaps TRBD1 (5 bases). Germline lookup yields CDR1 SGHTA and CDR2 FQGNSA. The length of the CDR3 is 13 residues. V lost 4 bases, J lost 4 bases, and 10 bases lay in between. The CDR3 loop reads CASSWGGSYGYTF. Here the CDR3 DNA reads TGTGCCAGCAGCTGGGGGGGGTCCTATGGCTACACCTTC. Using reference TRBV7-2 and TRBJ1-2 for the parts outside the CDR3, the full variable domain is GAGVSQSPSNKVTEKGKDVELRCDPISGHTALYWYRQSLGQGLEFLIYFQGNSAPDKSGLPSDRFSAERTGGSVSTLTIQRTQQEDSAVYLCASSWGGSYGYTFGSGTRLTVV.

This clone was seen a handful of times. The V call is TRBV27, the J call TRBJ2-7, with TRBD1 matching 7 bases. From germline, CDR1 is MNHEY and CDR2 SMNVEV (reference sequence). The CDR3 contains 14 residues. The junction had 10 bases not matched to a gene; V was cut back by 6 bases and J by 5 bases. In DNA, the CDR3 is TGTGCCAGCAGCCACCAGGGGGTGTTTCACGAGCAGTACTTC. Protein: CASSHQGVFHEQYF.

This clone appeared a single time. The rearrangement links TRBV28 to TRBJ2-1; 11 nucleotides line up with TRBD2. V gave up 5 bases and J gave up 4 bases; unmatched junction bases: 4. CDR1 MDHEN and CDR2 SYDVKM come from the germline V gene. The CDR3 runs to 15 residues. The CDR3 region has the DNA TGTGCCAGCAGTCAGAGACTAGCGGGATACAATGAGCAGTTCTTC. It codes for CASSQRLAGYNEQFF.

This clone has a single count. The genes are TRBV10-1 and TRBJ2-1, with 9 bases aligning to TRBD1. Germline V gives CDR1 WNHNN, CDR2 SYGVQD (reference sequence). The CDR3 runs 16 residues. Trimming cost V 2 bases and J 8 bases; bases outside gene matches: 10. The CDR3 nucleotides read TGCGCCAGCAGTGAGGCTGTCGGGACAGGGTCCCATGAGCAGTTCTTC. As protein: CASSEAVGTGSHEQFF.

This sequence joins TRBV3-1 (or the pseudogene TRBV3-2) and TRBJ1-1, with 7 bases aligning to TRBD1. The V and J ends lost 0 bases and 0 bases, in that order; junction bases with no gene match: 19. Germline V gives CDR1 LGHDT, CDR2 YNNKEL (reference sequence). The CDR3 covers 21 residues. The CDR3 DNA reads TGTGCCAGCAGCCAAGATTTTGTCGTCCCACGGACAGGACAGTTGAACACTGAAGCTTTCTTT. The encoded protein is CASSQDFVVPRTGQLNTEAFF.

The chain couples TRBV7-2 to TRBJ2-2, with TRBD2 matching 9 bases. The V and J ends lost 2 bases and 7 bases, in that order; junction bases with no gene match: 8. Per the germline V gene, CDR1 is SGHTA and CDR2 is FQGNSA. The CDR3 has 16 residues. The DNA of the CDR3 is TGTGCCAGCAGCTTACCAGCGGGGGGAATCAACGGGGAGCTGTTTTTT. It specifies CASSLPAGGINGELFF.

This clone was detected a few times. V is TRBV9 and J is TRBJ1-2, with 12 bases identical to TRBD1. Germline V gene data show CDR1 as SGDLS and CDR2 as YYNGEE. The CDR3 is 16 residues long. V lost 3 bases to trimming and J lost 8 bases; unmatched junction nucleotides: 11. The CDR3 bases are TGTGCCAGCAGCGCGATATCCGGGACAGGGGGCGAAGGCTACACCTTC. It encodes CASSAISGTGGEGYTF.

This chain connects TRBV6-5 to TRBJ1-2; TRBD1 matches 7 bases. J gave up 4 bases and V 2 bases, and 4 bases lay outside the gene matches. The CDR3 consists of 14 residues. Germline V gene lookup returns CDR1 MNHEY and CDR2 SVGAGI. CDR3 bases: TGTGCCAGCAGTTACGGGGGACAGCCCTATGGCTACACCTTC. It encodes CASSYGGQPYGYTF.

V usage is TRBV11-1 and J usage is TRBJ2-3, with 8 nucleotides matching TRBD2. The CDR3 is 14 residues long. Trimming took 8 bases from V and 4 from J; bases not matched to a gene: 8. Germline V gene data show CDR1 as SGHAT and CDR2 as FQDESV (reference sequence). The CDR3 region has the DNA TGTGCCAGCTCAGGACGGGGGGGCGCAGATACGCAGTATTTT. It encodes CASSGRGGADTQYF.

The chain recombines TRBV4-1 with TRBJ2-7; 12 nucleotides agree with TRBD2. The CDR3 length is 17 residues. Germline CDR1 reads MGHRA; CDR2 reads YSYEKL. V was clipped by 5 bases and J by 0 bases; unmatched bases: 8. The CDR3 nucleotides are TGCGCCAGCAGCAAAAGGACTAGCGGGACCGACTCCTACGAGCAGTACTTC. As protein: CASSKRTSGTDSYEQYF.

The rearrangement joins TRBV29-1 to TRBJ2-3, with D possibly matching TRBD2 (6 bases). The CDR3 sequence is 11 residues long. Germline loops: CDR1 SQVTM, CDR2 ANQGSEA. Trimming left V 8 bases short and J 5 bases short, with 11 bases between. The chain's CDR3 is CSLGGLDTQYF. The CDR3 region has the DNA TGCAGCCTCGGGGGTTTAGATACGCAGTATTTT.

This chain uses TRBV27 with TRBJ1-5, with 7 bases identical to TRBD1. This CDR3 has 13 amino acids. Trimming at V came to 6 bases and at J to 9 bases, leaving 8 bases not matched to a gene. The germline V gene encodes CDR1 MNHEY and CDR2 SMNVEV (reference sequence). DNA of the CDR3: TGTGCCAGCAGGACAGGGCGAGGGCCGCCCCAGCATTTT. Translated: CASRTGRGPPQHF.

The chain couples TRBV7-2 to TRBJ2-4, with unresolved D. Germline loops: CDR1 SGHTA, CDR2 FQGNSA. The ends were cut back, 5 bases at V and 9 bases at J, with 11 bases in the middle. CDR3 length: 12 amino acids. The CDR3 reads CASSRFSSIQYF. The CDR3 region has the DNA TGTGCCAGCAGCCGATTTAGTAGCATTCAGTACTTC.

The chain is built from TRBV7-8 and TRBJ1-5, with 8 bases identical to TRBD1. CDR3 length equals 16 residues. Germline CDR1 and CDR2: SGHVS and FQNEAQ. Trimming at V came to 2 bases and at J to 1 base, leaving 4 bases not matched to a gene. CDR3 in DNA: TGTGCCAGCAGCTTAAAAAGGACAGGGAGCAATCAGCCCCAGCATTTT. This encodes CASSLKRTGSNQPQHF.

The chain has TRBV5-4 and TRBJ2-7; the D gene is possibly TRBD1 (5 bases). Germline CDR1 and CDR2: SGHNT and YYREEE (reference sequence). V lost 4 bases to trimming and J lost 4 bases, with 12 bases between them. There are 13 residues in the CDR3. The CDR3 loop reads CASSRTGPYEQYF. As DNA, the CDR3 is TGTGCCAGCAGCCGCACAGGCCCATACGAGCAGTACTTC.

The chain has TRBV18 and TRBJ2-7, with 8 bases identical to TRBD1. The ends lost 5 bases at V and 3 bases at J; junction bases unmatched: 15. The CDR3 covers 17 residues. Germline-derived CDR1 and CDR2 are KGHSH and LQKENI. CDR3 loop: CASSFGGTGGPIYEQYF. In nucleotides, the CDR3 is TGTGCCAGCTCATTCGGGGGTACAGGGGGACCCATCTACGAGCAGTACTTC.